What follows are 18 T cell receptor beta chains derived from one specimen sequenced in a study of brain T cells in children with intractable seizures. Sample time point: blood from clinic visit 5 months post-surgery; TSC patient then seizure free. Repertoires were generated with immunoSEQ multiplex PCR, while TCRdb's copy carries only in-frame clones and drops some. Of 300,000 to 400,000 clones listed, about 94% were seen once; the top ten hold 5.7%. The sample here was peripheral blood, taken less than 6 months after surgery. All receptors come from a boy under two years old with tuberous sclerosis and intractable seizures.

This clone was observed a handful of times. J is TRBJ1-3 and V is TRBV7-2, with D unclear. The CDR3 covers 15 residues. Germline values: CDR1 SGHTA, CDR2 FQGNSA. Trimming left V 5 bases short and J 0 bases short, with 11 bases between. CDR3 residues: CASSRDGSSGNTIYF. The CDR3 DNA is TGTGCCAGCAGCCGCGACGGGAGCTCTGGAAACACCATATATTTT.

The CDR3 DNA follows: TGTGCCAGCAGTTTACTGGGCATCTATGGCTACACCTTC. It specifies CASSLLGIYGYTF. This chain connects TRBV6-5 to TRBJ1-2; D call uncertain. This CDR3 region has 13 residues. Per germline, CDR1 MNHEY and CDR2 SVGAGI. V was cut by 4 bases and J by 4 bases, with 10 bases left in between.

The chain recombines TRBV5-6 with TRBJ1-3, with 7 nucleotides matching TRBD1. CDR1 and CDR2 (germline): SGHDT, YYEEEE. J lost 0 bases, V lost 4 bases, and 10 bases had no gene match. The CDR3 contains 17 residues. The CDR3 nucleotides read TGTGCCAGCAGCGCCAGACAGGGAATAATCTCTGGAAACACCATATATTTT. Its translation is CASSARQGIISGNTIYF.

The V gene is TRBV9, the J gene TRBJ2-7, with TRBD1 matching over 11 bases. Losses at the gene ends were 1 base for V and 6 bases for J; bases not matched to a gene: 6. The CDR3 is made up of 15 amino acids. Germline CDR1 SGDLS, CDR2 YYNGEE. In DNA, the CDR3 is TGTGCCAGCAGCGTAAGTTGGGGGACAGGGGGCGAGCAGTACTTC. This encodes CASSVSWGTGGEQYF.

The rearrangement uses TRBV18 and TRBJ2-3; D not certain. Trimming cost V 3 bases and J 4 bases, with 14 bases left between them. CDR1 and CDR2 from the germline V gene are KGHSH and LQKENI. This CDR3 contains 15 residues. The CDR3 loop is CASSPGWGKADTQYF. In DNA form, the CDR3 reads TGTGCCAGCTCACCTGGATGGGGAAAAGCAGATACGCAGTATTTT.

J is TRBJ2-3 and V is TRBV5-6, with 10 bases that match TRBD2. This CDR3 is built from 17 residues. From germline, CDR1 is SGHDT and CDR2 YYEEEE. V dropped 5 bases and J dropped 2; count of bases not matched to a gene: 11. CDR3 bases: TGTGCCAGCAGTAGGGATCCGGGACTAGCGATCACAGATACGCAGTATTTT. This sequence encodes CASSRDPGLAITDTQYF.

The chain uses TRBV2 and TRBJ2-7; D uncertain. This CDR3 region has 12 residues. V gave up 5 bases and J gave up 6 bases, with 11 bases separating them. Germline CDR1 and CDR2: SNHLY and FYNNEI. The DNA of the CDR3 is TGTGCCAGCAGTTCCTCTATAGGCGAGCAGTACTTC. Amino acid sequence: CASSSSIGEQYF.

This chain links TRBV27 with TRBJ1-2; D call uncertain. This CDR3 contains 15 residues. Germline lookup yields CDR1 MNHEY and CDR2 SMNVEV (reference sequence). Trimming pared 4 bases from V and 5 bases from J, leaving 17 bases between. The CDR3 sequence is CASSSKGHEPYGYTF. For the CDR3, the DNA is TGTGCCAGCAGTTCAAAGGGCCACGAGCCTTATGGCTACACCTTC.

This chain connects TRBV5-4 to TRBJ2-5, with 10 bases lining up with TRBD2. CDR1 is SGHNT and CDR2 is YYREEE in the germline V gene (reference sequence). This CDR3 is 15 amino acids long. V dropped 2 bases and J dropped 9; count of bases not matched to a gene: 10. The CDR3 spells CASSFIHTSGDPQYF. CDR3 DNA sequence: TGTGCCAGCAGCTTCATTCATACTAGCGGGGATCCCCAGTACTTC.

The chain links TRBV2 to TRBJ2-7, with unresolved D. V was clipped by 8 bases and J by 2 bases, with 10 bases between them. CDR1 and CDR2 (germline): SNHLY, FYNNEI. The CDR3 covers 12 residues. The CDR3 spells CASSTEPYEQYF. DNA of the CDR3: TGTGCCAGCTCTACAGAACCCTACGAGCAGTACTTC.

This clone showed up just once. This chain links TRBV18 with TRBJ2-3; weak D call: TRBD2 (5 bases). The germline V and J ends were trimmed by 6 bases and 0 bases, with 10 bases remaining between them. The germline V gene has CDR1 KGHSH and CDR2 LQKENI. There are 14 residues in the CDR3. The CDR3, as DNA: TGTGCCAGCTCCCCAGCGGATAGCACAGATACGCAGTATTTT. It encodes CASSPADSTDTQYF.

This rearrangement joins TRBV5-1 to TRBJ1-5; possibly TRBD1 for D (5 bases). V lost 1 base to trimming and J lost 2 bases, with 10 bases between them. CDR3 length: 15 amino acids. The germline V gene encodes CDR1 SGHRS and CDR2 YFSETQ. The CDR3 is CASSLSGLGNQPQHF. In DNA, the CDR3 is TGCGCCAGCAGCTTGTCAGGGCTGGGCAATCAGCCCCAGCATTTT.

V is TRBV23-1 and J is TRBJ1-5; no firm D call. TRBV23-1 is given ORF status, its function remaining uncertain. Trimming removed 0 bases from V and 4 bases from J, with 16 bases in between. This CDR3 has 17 residues. Here the CDR3 DNA reads TGCGCCAGCAGTCAATCGTTCGGGGTTGGGGATAATCAGCCCCAGCATTTT. Protein sequence: CASSQSFGVGDNQPQHF.

This chain joins TRBV4-2 and TRBJ2-1; possibly TRBD1 or TRBD2 for D (5 bases each). The V end lost 3 bases, the J end lost 6 bases, and 18 bases lay between the germline ends. CDR1 is LGHNA and CDR2 is YNFKEQ in the germline V gene. The CDR3 has 16 amino acids. The CDR3 DNA sequence: TGTGCCAGCAGCCACCCAGAGGGACGCCTGACCAATGAGCAGTTCTTC. Translated: CASSHPEGRLTNEQFF.

This chain connects TRBV19 to TRBJ1-2; 7 positions match TRBD1. The CDR3 loop spans 16 amino acids. V lost 3 bases to trimming and J lost 4 bases; unmatched junction nucleotides: 11. CDR1 LNHDA and CDR2 SQIVND come from the germline V gene (reference sequence). CDR3 coding DNA: TGTGCCAGTAGTATTCGGTCCGGGACAGCTCCCTATGGCTACACCTTC. Residues: CASSIRSGTAPYGYTF. The variable domain in full, completed from reference TRBV19 and TRBJ1-2, reads DGGITQSPKYLFRKEGQNVTLSCEQNLNHDAMYWYRQDPGQGLRLIYYSQIVNDFQKGDIAEGYSVSREKKESFPLTVTSAQKNPTAFYLCASSIRSGTAPYGYTFGSGTRLTVV.

This clone appeared a single time. J is TRBJ1-2 and V is TRBV5-8; D remains unclear. CDR3 size: 16 residues. CDR1 and CDR2 (germline): SGHTS, YDEGEE. V was cut by 3 bases and J by 2 bases, with 17 bases left in between. CDR3 nucleotides: TGTGCCAGCAGCTCGCTCCTTTTCCGCAACAACTATGGCTACACCTTC. The encoded protein is CASSSLLFRNNYGYTF. Combining the CDR3 with reference TRBV5-8 and TRBJ1-2 gives the whole variable domain EAGVTQSPTHLIKTRGQQATLRCSPISGHTSVYWYQQALGLGLQFLLWYDEGEERNRGNFPPRFSGRQFPNYSSELNVNALELEDSALYLCASSSLLFRNNYGYTFGSGTRLTVV.

Notes on this clone: The junction and the germline gene differ at one end; a read error may be behind it. The chain couples TRBV6-1 to TRBJ2-3; TRBD1 is a possible D gene (6 bases). The CDR3 runs 12 residues. The germline gives CDR1 MNHNS, CDR2 SASEGT. The DNA for the CDR3 is TGTGCCAGCAGAGAAGACAGGCAAGAGGAGTATTTT. This codes for CASREDRQEEYF.

The CDR3 sequence is CSVEDPTDSYEQYF. CDR3 DNA sequence: TGCAGCGTTGAAGACCCGACAGACTCCTACGAGCAGTACTTC. The V and J genes are TRBV29-1 and TRBJ2-7; possible D gene TRBD1, 5 bases. V lost 0 bases and J 0 bases, leaving 9 bases between the germline ends. Germline CDR1 is SQVTM and CDR2 is ANQGSEA. The CDR3 consists of 14 residues.